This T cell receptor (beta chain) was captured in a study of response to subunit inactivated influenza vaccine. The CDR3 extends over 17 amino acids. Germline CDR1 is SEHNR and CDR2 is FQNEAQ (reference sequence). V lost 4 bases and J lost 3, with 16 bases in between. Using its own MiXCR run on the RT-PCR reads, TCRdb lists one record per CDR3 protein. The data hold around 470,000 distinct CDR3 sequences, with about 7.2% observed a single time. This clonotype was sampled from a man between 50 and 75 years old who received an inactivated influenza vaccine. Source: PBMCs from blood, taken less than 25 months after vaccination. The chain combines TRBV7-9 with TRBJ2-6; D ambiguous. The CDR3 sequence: CASSYLSLSFGANVLTF. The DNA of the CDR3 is TGTGCCAGCAGCTACTTGAGCTTGTCGTTTGGGGCCAACGTCCTGACTTTC.